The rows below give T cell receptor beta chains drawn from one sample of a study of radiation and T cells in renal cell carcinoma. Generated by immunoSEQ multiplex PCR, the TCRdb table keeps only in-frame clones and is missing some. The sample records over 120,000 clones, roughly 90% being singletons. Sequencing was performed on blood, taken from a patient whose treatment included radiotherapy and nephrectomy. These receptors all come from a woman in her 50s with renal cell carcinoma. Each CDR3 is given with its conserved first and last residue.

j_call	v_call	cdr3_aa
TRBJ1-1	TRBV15	CATSRGRTGDTEAFF
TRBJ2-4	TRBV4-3	CASSQDSAVGEKNIQYF
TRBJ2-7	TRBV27	CASSSRVRGTPGLAGRGEQYF
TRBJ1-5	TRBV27	CASRAGTGGNQPQHF
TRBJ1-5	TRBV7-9	CASSLGNQPQHF
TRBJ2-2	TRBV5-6	CASSLTAAGYTGELFF
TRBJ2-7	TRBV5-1	CASSWMASEPEQYF
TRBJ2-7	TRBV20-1	CSARDSYEQYF
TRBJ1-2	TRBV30	CAWISTIGEDGYTF
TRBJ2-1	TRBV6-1	CASSSPTQGANEQFF
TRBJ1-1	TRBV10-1	CASTESPGGNTEAFF
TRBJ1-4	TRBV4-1	CASSWQDVGGEKLFF
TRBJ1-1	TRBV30	CAWSEGGRRAFF
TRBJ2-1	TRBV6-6	CASSDGGVQFF
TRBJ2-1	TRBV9	CASSAPGLAGESSYNEQFF
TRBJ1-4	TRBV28	CASSLTGGTTNEKLFF
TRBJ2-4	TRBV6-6	CASSYSTPELAGIQYF
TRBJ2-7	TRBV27	CASRLMGTYYEQYF
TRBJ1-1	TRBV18	CASSPGLNTEAFF
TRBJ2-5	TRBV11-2	CASSLRTSEPETQYF
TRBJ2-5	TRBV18	CASSPPIDWGRLLQETQYF
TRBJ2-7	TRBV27	CASSSRDGSYEQYF
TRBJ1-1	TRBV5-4	CASSLDANTEAFF
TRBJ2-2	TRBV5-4	CASRAPLRGGHGELFF
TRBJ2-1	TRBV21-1	CASSSGSYNEQFF
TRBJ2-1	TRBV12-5	CASGLSLSTSGVRGDNEQFF
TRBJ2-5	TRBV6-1	CASSLYNQETQYF
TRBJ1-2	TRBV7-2	CASSSDRGYGYTF
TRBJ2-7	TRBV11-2	CASSPPSGRAYEQYF
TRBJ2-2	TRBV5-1	CASSLQGNSNTGELFF
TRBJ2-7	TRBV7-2	CASSLEVGQEYF
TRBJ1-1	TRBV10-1	CASSEFGGGVQNTEAFF
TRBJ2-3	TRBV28	CATLWDTQYF
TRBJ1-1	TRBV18	CASSLPGVYTEAFF
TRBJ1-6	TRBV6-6	CASSYGESNSPLHF
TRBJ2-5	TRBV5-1	CASTEMGWGETQYF
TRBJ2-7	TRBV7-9	CASSFVMGQQASYEQYF
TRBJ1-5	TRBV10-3	CATRAFGNQPQHF
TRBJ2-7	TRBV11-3	CASSYGFGKGSYEQYF
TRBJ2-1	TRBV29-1	CSFTSADSGSSSYNEQFF
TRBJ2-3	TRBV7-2	CASRLAGGADTQYF
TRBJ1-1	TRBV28	CASRLAPKGTEAFF
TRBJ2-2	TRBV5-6	CASSLGDGTTGELFF
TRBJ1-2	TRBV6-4	CASSAHRPGTGSLNYGYTF
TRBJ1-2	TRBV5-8	CASMGRFGRLYRYTF
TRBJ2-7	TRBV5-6	CASSLSGVGEQYF
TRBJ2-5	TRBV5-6	CASSYHPGQFRSAYF
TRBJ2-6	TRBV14	CASSQDRSRTGTFSGANVLTF
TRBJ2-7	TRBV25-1	CASSDRGGGVHEQYF
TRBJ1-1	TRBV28	CASSSWVEGRTEAFF
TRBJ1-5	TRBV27	CASSLGTPGQPQHF
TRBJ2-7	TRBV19	CASSIDGTSGRPYEQYF
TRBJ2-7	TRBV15	CATSTGGMYEQYF
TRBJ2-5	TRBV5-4	CASSYQGRQETQYF
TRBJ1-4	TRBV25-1	CASSDGGGRTTNEKLFF
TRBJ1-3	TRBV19	CASSQSFISGNTIYF
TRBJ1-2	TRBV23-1	CASSQSRRPSGYTF